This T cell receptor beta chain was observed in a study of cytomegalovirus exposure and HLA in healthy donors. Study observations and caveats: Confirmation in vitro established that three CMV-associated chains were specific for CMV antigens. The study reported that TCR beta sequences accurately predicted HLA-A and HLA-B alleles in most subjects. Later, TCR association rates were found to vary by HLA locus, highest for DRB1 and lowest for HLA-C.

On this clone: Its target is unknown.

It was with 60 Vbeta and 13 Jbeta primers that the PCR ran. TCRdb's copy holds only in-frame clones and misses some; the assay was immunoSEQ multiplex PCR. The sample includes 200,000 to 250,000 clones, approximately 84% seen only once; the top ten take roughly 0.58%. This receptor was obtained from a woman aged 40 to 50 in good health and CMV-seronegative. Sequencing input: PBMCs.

The CDR3 DNA reads TGCAGCGTTGAAGATGTAAACAGTCAAGAGACCCAGTACTTC. This sequence encodes CSVEDVNSQETQYF. The rearrangement links TRBV29-1 to TRBJ2-5; no firm D call. This CDR3 region has 14 residues. V lost 0 bases and J lost 2, with 10 bases in between. Germline CDR1 and CDR2: SQVTM and ANQGSEA.